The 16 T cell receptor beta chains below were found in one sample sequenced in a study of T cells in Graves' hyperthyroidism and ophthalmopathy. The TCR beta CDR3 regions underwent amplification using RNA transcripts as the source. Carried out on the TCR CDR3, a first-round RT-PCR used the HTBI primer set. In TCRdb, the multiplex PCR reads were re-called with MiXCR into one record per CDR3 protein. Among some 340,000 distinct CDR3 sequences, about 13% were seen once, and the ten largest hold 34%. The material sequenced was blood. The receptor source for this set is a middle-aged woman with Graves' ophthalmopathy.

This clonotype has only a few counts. The CDR3 region has the DNA TGTGCCAGCAGTGAATCCGGCCCCAGGGATATCCCACCCTTCACAGATACGCAGTATTTT. Translated, it gives CASSESGPRDIPPFTDTQYF. The rearrangement joins TRBV25-1 to TRBJ2-3; a weak D match, TRBD1 (5 bases). The CDR3 covers 20 residues. Per germline, CDR1 MGHDK and CDR2 SYGVNS. The germline V and J ends were trimmed by 1 base and 2 bases, with 25 bases remaining between them.

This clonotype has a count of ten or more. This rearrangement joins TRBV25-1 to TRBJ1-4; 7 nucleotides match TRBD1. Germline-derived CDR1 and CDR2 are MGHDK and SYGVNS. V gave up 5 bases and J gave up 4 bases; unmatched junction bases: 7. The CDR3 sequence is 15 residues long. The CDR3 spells CASSRTGASNEKLFF. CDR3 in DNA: TGTGCCAGCAGTCGAACAGGGGCTAGTAATGAAAAACTGTTTTTT.

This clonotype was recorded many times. CDR3 DNA: TGTGCCAGCAGCTTCACAGGGGCTCATAATTCACCCCTCCACTTT. Amino acid sequence: CASSFTGAHNSPLHF. The genes are TRBV6-2 or TRBV6-3 and TRBJ1-6; 7 bases agree with TRBD1. The CDR3 extends over 15 amino acids. With 6 bases clipped from V and 5 bases from J, the junction kept 7 bases outside the gene matches. CDR1 and CDR2 from the germline V gene are MNHEY and SVGEGT.

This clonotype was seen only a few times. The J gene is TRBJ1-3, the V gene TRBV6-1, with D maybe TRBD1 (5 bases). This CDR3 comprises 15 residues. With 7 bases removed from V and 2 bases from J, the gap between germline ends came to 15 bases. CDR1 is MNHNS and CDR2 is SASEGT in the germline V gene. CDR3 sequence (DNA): TGTGCCAGCACCGACACGACAGCCGCTGGAAACACCATATATTTT. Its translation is CASTDTTAAGNTIYF.

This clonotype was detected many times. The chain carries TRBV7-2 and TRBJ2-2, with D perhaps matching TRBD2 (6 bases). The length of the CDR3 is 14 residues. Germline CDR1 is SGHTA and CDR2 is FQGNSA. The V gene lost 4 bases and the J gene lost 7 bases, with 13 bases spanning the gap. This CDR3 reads CASSSRAGSGELFF. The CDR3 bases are TGTGCCAGCAGCTCCCGAGCCGGGAGCGGGGAGCTGTTTTTT.

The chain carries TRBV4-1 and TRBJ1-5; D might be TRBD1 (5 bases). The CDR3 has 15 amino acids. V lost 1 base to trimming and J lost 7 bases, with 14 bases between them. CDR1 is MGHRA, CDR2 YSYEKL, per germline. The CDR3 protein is CASSQGRHGTQPQHF. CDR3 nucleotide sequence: TGCGCCAGCAGCCAAGGTAGGCACGGGACCCAGCCCCAGCATTTT.

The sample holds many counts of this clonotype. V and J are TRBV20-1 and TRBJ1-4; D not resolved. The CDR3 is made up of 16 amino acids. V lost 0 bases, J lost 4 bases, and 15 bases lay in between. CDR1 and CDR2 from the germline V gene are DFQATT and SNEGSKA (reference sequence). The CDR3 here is CSAREGLGSYNEKLFF. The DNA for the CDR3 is TGCAGTGCTAGAGAAGGGCTTGGCAGCTATAATGAAAAACTGTTTTTT.

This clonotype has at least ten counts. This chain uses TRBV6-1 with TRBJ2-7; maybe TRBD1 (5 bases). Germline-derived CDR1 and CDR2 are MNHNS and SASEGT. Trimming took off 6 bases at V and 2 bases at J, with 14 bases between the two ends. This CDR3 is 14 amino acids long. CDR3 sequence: CASSSAGLPYEQYF. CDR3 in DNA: TGTGCCAGCAGCTCAGCAGGGTTACCCTACGAGCAGTACTTC.

CDR3 residues: CATKGAGYTEAFF. CDR3 in DNA: TGTGCCACCAAGGGGGCAGGATACACTGAAGCTTTCTTT. The genes are TRBV24-1 and TRBJ1-1; 7 bases map to TRBD1. CDR1 and CDR2 from the germline V gene are KGHDR and SFDVKD. The CDR3 runs 13 residues. The trim removed 8 bases at V and 3 bases at J, leaving 5 bases unmatched.

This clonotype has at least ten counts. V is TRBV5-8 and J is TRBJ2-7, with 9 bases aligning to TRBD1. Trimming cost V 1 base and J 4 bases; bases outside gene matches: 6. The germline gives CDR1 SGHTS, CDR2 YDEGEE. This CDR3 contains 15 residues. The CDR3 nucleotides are TGTGCCAGCAGCTTGAGGGGACAGGGCCGGTACGAGCAGTACTTC. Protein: CASSLRGQGRYEQYF.

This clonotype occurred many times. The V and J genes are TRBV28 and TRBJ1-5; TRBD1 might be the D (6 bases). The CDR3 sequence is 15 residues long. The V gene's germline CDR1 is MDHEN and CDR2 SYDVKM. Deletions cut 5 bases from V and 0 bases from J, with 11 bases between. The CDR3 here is CASSQQGNSNQPQHF. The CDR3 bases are TGTGCCAGCAGTCAGCAGGGGAATAGCAATCAGCCCCAGCATTTT.

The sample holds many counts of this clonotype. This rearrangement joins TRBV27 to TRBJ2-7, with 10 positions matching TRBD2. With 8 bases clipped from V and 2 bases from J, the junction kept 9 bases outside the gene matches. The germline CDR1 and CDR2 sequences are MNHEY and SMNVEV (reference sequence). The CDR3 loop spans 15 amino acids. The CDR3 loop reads CASRHGLAETYEQYF. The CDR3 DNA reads TGTGCCAGCCGACACGGACTAGCGGAAACCTACGAGCAGTACTTC.

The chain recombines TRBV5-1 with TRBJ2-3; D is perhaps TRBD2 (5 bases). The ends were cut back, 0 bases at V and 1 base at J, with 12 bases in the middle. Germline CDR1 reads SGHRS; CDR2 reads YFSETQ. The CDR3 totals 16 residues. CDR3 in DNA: TGCGCCAGCAGCTTGGAGCAGCTAGCCCGCACAGATACGCAGTATTTT. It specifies CASSLEQLARTDTQYF. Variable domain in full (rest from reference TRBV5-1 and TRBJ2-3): KAGVTQTPRYLIKTRGQQVTLSCSPISGHRSVSWYQQTPGQGLQFLFEYFSETQRNKGNFPGRFSGRQFSNSRSEMNVSTLELGDSALYLCASSLEQLARTDTQYFGPGTRLTVL.

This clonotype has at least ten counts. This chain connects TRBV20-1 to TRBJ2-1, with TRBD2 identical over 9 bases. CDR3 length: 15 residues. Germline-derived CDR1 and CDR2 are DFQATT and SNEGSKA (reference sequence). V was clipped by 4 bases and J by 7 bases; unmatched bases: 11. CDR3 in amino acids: CSANEPGLAGNEQFF. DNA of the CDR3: TGCAGTGCTAATGAACCGGGACTAGCAGGAAATGAGCAGTTCTTC.

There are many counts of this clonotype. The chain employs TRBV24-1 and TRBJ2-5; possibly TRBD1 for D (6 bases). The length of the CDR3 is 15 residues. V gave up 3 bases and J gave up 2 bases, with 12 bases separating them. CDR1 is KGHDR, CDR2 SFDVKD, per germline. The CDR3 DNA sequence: TGTGCCACCAGTGATGGGGACACTCATCAAGAGACCCAGTACTTC. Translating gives CATSDGDTHQETQYF.

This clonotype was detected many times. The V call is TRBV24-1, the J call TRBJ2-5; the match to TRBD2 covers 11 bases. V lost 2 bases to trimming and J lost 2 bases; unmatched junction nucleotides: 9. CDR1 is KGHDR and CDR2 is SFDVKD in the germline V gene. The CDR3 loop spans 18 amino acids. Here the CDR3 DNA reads TGTGCCACCAGTGATTCCGACTCGGGACTAGCGGATCAAGAGACCCAGTACTTC. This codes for CATSDSDSGLADQETQYF.